Shown below are 30 T cell receptor beta chains from a single sample sequenced in a study of patients and donors after allogeneic stem cell transplantation. TCRdb used MiXCR to reprocess the RT-PCR reads, holding one entry per CDR3 protein. The profile shows under 30,000 distinct CDR3 sequences, roughly two fifths of them singletons. Sequencing was performed on blood, either unsorted or a sorted T cell fraction (not recorded which). Every receptor here comes from a human donor who was either an allogeneic HSCT recipient or a stem cell or donor lymphocyte infusion donor (not recorded which). It is not recorded whose cells these are; they may come from a transplant donor.

The V and J genes are TRBV20-1 and TRBJ1-1; D gene ambiguous. Per germline, CDR1 DFQATT and CDR2 SNEGSKA (reference sequence). Between the trimmed V and J ends, which lost 2 bases and 0 bases, there was a span of 1 base. CDR3 length equals 11 residues. Here the CDR3 DNA reads TGCAGTGCTAGACTGAACACTGAAGCTTTCTTT. Its protein is CSARLNTEAFF.

This clonotype showed up just a few times. The gene calls are TRBV7-3 and TRBJ2-5; maybe TRBD1 (6 bases). The CDR3 is 14 amino acids. The V end was cut by 0 bases, the J end by 5 bases, with 10 bases between. Germline CDR1 SGHTA, CDR2 FQGTGA. In DNA, the CDR3 is TGTGCCAGCAGCTTAACACCGCAGGGGGAGACCCAGTACTTC. This translates into CASSLTPQGETQYF.

This clonotype turned up a few times. The CDR3 DNA sequence: TGTGCCAGCAGTTTCCCGCGTTTTGGGGGCGGGATGATGAACACTGAAGCTTTCTTT. This translates into CASSFPRFGGGMMNTEAFF. The chain uses TRBV12-3 or TRBV12-4 and TRBJ1-1, with D perhaps TRBD1 (6 bases). The CDR3 covers 19 residues. V was clipped by 3 bases and J by 0 bases, with 23 bases between them.

This clonotype was observed a handful of times. The chain is built from TRBV3-1 and TRBJ1-5; no firm D call. CDR1 and CDR2 from the germline V gene are LGHDT and YNNKEL (reference sequence). The V end lost 3 bases, the J end lost 9 bases, and 9 bases lay between the germline ends. The CDR3 spans 12 residues. The CDR3 loop reads CASSHSSGPQHF. CDR3 nucleotides: TGTGCCAGCAGCCACTCGTCCGGGCCCCAGCATTTT.

The chain carries TRBV3-1 and TRBJ2-1; perhaps TRBD2 as D (5 bases). Germline loops: CDR1 LGHDT, CDR2 YNNKEL (reference sequence). This CDR3 has 16 residues. Trimming shortened V by 1 base and J by 1 base, and 11 bases separated the two germline ends. DNA for the CDR3: TGTGCCAGCAGCCAAGGCCAGCGGTTGTCCTACAATGAGCAGTTCTTC. Residues: CASSQGQRLSYNEQFF.

This clonotype occurred a few times. The CDR3 coding sequence is TGTGCCAGCAGCGTAGCTAAGGGCTCTGGAAACACCATATATTTT. Amino acids: CASSVAKGSGNTIYF. The J gene is TRBJ1-3, the V gene TRBV9; D uncertain. CDR1 is SGDLS, CDR2 YYNGEE, per germline. The CDR3 covers 15 residues. Trimming took off 0 bases at V and 0 bases at J, with 7 bases between the two ends.

V gene TRBV12-3 or TRBV12-4 combines with J gene TRBJ1-2; unclear D gene. The length of the CDR3 is 12 residues. Trimming stripped 3 bases from V and 5 bases from J, with 7 bases between. The CDR3 nucleotides are TGTGCCAGCAGTTTTAAGGCATATGGCTACACCTTC. Amino acids: CASSFKAYGYTF.

V gene TRBV12-3 or TRBV12-4 combines with J gene TRBJ1-1; TRBD1 matches at 8 bases. The CDR3 loop spans 16 amino acids. The V gene end was trimmed by 4 bases and the J gene end by 4 bases; junction bases not matched to a gene: 11. CDR3 region: CASSSALTQGGTEAFF. The CDR3 region has the DNA TGTGCCAGCAGTTCCGCCCTTACACAGGGGGGCACTGAAGCTTTCTTT.

V and J are TRBV5-1 and TRBJ2-3, with 7 bases identical to TRBD1. V gave up 3 bases and J gave up 2 bases; unmatched junction bases: 6. This CDR3 contains 15 residues. Germline V lookup: CDR1 SGHRS, CDR2 YFSETQ. The CDR3 sequence: CASSSDRVDTDTQYF. The CDR3 coding sequence is TGCGCCAGCAGCTCCGACAGGGTCGACACAGATACGCAGTATTTT.

The chain employs TRBV24-1 and TRBJ2-2; 8 nucleotides align to TRBD2. Unmatched junction bases numbered 10, after V lost 4 bases and J lost 4 bases. The CDR3 is made up of 17 amino acids. CDR1 and CDR2 (germline): KGHDR, SFDVKD. The CDR3 DNA is TGTGCCACCAGTGACCAAAAACTAGCGGCAGGCACCGGGGAGCTGTTTTTT. Translated, it gives CATSDQKLAAGTGELFF.

V and J are TRBV7-9 and TRBJ2-4; D is perhaps TRBD1 (6 bases). The CDR3 is made up of 16 amino acids. Deletions cut 5 bases from V and 1 base from J, with 15 bases between. The germline CDR1 and CDR2 sequences are SEHNR and FQNEAQ (reference sequence). The CDR3 is CASSPSEGEAKNIQYF. Written as DNA, the CDR3 is TGTGCCAGCAGCCCGAGCGAGGGGGAGGCCAAAAACATTCAGTACTTC.

The rearrangement joins TRBV20-1 to TRBJ2-1; D is unresolved. Germline assignment: CDR1 DFQATT and CDR2 SNEGSKA (reference sequence). V was pared by 3 bases and J by 4 bases, with 10 bases between. The CDR3 runs 13 residues. The DNA of the CDR3 is TGCAGTGCTAGTCAACTGAAATACAATGAGCAGTTCTTC. Translating it yields CSASQLKYNEQFF.

The chain recombines TRBV5-4 with TRBJ1-3; the D gene is possibly TRBD1 (6 bases). The germline CDR1 and CDR2 sequences are SGHNT and YYREEE (reference sequence). The CDR3 extends over 16 amino acids. Trimming removed 0 bases from V and 0 bases from J, with 10 bases in between. CDR3 nucleotide sequence: TGTGCCAGCAGCTTGGGGCAGGGGAGCTCTGGAAACACCATATATTTT. Encoded protein: CASSLGQGSSGNTIYF. The entire variable domain, with the rest obtained from reference TRBV5-4 and TRBJ1-3, is as follows: ETGVTQSPTHLIKTRGQQVTLRCSSQSGHNTVSWYQQALGQGPQFIFQYYREEENGRGNFPPRFSGLQFPNYSSELNVNALELDDSALYLCASSLGQGSSGNTIYFGEGSWLTVV.

This chain links TRBV6-6 with TRBJ1-5, with 7 nucleotides matching TRBD1. Germline lookup yields CDR1 MNHNY and CDR2 SVGAGI (reference sequence). Trimming at V came to 6 bases and at J to 6 bases, leaving 11 bases not matched to a gene. CDR3 size: 15 residues. CDR3 in DNA: TGTGCCAGCAGCTGGGGGCAGGGGGGAGGTCAGCCCCAGCATTTT. Translated: CASSWGQGGGQPQHF.

This chain connects TRBV7-9 to TRBJ2-5; D unresolved. The germline gives CDR1 SEHNR, CDR2 FQNEAQ (reference sequence). The CDR3 totals 11 residues. Trimming removed 5 bases from V and 5 bases from J, with 6 bases in between. DNA for the CDR3: TGTGCCAGCAGCCAAGCGGAGACCCAGTACTTC. Amino acids: CASSQAETQYF.

In this sample, this clonotype turned up a few times. The rearrangement links TRBV27 to TRBJ1-1, with D possibly TRBD1 on 5 matching bases. Germline CDR1 MNHEY, CDR2 SMNVEV (reference sequence). The CDR3 covers 13 residues. Trimming shortened V by 5 bases and J by 5 bases, and 12 bases separated the two germline ends. The CDR3, as DNA: TGTGCCAGCAGTCGGGGGTGGAGGACTGAAGCTTTCTTT. As protein: CASSRGWRTEAFF.

This clonotype was detected a few times. The genes are TRBV5-1 and TRBJ1-4, with D perhaps TRBD1 (6 bases). The CDR3 is 13 residues long. The germline V and J ends were trimmed by 9 bases and 8 bases, with 17 bases remaining between them. CDR1 and CDR2 from the germline V gene are SGHRS and YFSETQ. For the CDR3, the DNA is TGCGCCACCGCACAGGGAGTTGGCGAAAAACTGTTTTTT. Protein: CATAQGVGEKLFF.

V is TRBV5-1 and J is TRBJ2-7; D is possibly TRBD1 (6 bases). The V gene's germline CDR1 is SGHRS and CDR2 YFSETQ. V lost 4 bases to trimming and J lost 2 bases, with 13 bases between them. CDR3 length equals 14 residues. The CDR3 DNA follows: TGCGCCAGCAGCCTGGACACAGGGACCTACGAGCAGTACTTC. This gives the protein CASSLDTGTYEQYF. Filled out from reference TRBV5-1 and TRBJ2-7, the complete variable domain reads KAGVTQTPRYLIKTRGQQVTLSCSPISGHRSVSWYQQTPGQGLQFLFEYFSETQRNKGNFPGRFSGRQFSNSRSEMNVSTLELGDSALYLCASSLDTGTYEQYFGPGTRLTVT.

The chain joins TRBV2 to TRBJ1-5, with D tentatively TRBD1 (6 bases). The V and J ends lost 5 bases and 2 bases respectively, with 10 bases between them. CDR3 size: 14 residues. Germline V gene sequence: CDR1 SNHLY, CDR2 FYNNEI. CDR3 amino acids: CASSQSGGNQPQHF. Written as DNA, the CDR3 is TGTGCCAGCAGTCAGTCAGGGGGCAATCAGCCCCAGCATTTT.

The gene calls are TRBV3-1 and TRBJ2-5; D not resolved. CDR3 length: 14 amino acids. V was trimmed by 1 base and J by 2 bases, leaving 8 bases between them. Germline CDR1 LGHDT, CDR2 YNNKEL (reference sequence). The CDR3 DNA reads as TGTGCCAGCAGCCAAGGAATGATTCAAGAGACCCAGTACTTC. It encodes CASSQGMIQETQYF.

V is TRBV12-3 or TRBV12-4 and J is TRBJ2-7; TRBD1 might be the D (6 bases). The ends were cut back, 6 bases at V and 0 bases at J, with 9 bases in the middle. This CDR3 region has 13 residues. The DNA of the CDR3 is TGTGCCAGCAGGGTGGACAGCTCCTACGAGCAGTACTTC. It translates to CASRVDSSYEQYF.

The CDR3 DNA follows: TGTGCCAGCAGGGTTTGGGGTTTCCAAGAGACCCAGTACTTC. This codes for CASRVWGFQETQYF. The rearrangement uses TRBV3-1 and TRBJ2-5; D is undetermined. V dropped 6 bases and J dropped 1 base, with 12 bases sitting between them. Germline-derived CDR1 and CDR2 are LGHDT and YNNKEL (reference sequence). The length of the CDR3 is 14 residues.

The rearrangement joins TRBV3-1 to TRBJ2-7, with TRBD1 identical over 7 bases. The CDR3 has 16 residues. Germline V CDR1 and CDR2: LGHDT, YNNKEL (reference sequence). V trimming: 0 bases; J trimming: 4 bases; junction bases outside the gene matches: 9. CDR3 loop: CASSQEGTEVGYEQYF. In DNA form, the CDR3 reads TGTGCCAGCAGCCAAGAAGGGACAGAGGTAGGGTACGAGCAGTACTTC.

Only a few counts were recorded for this clonotype. This chain links TRBV15 with TRBJ2-3, with D possibly TRBD2 on 5 matching bases. With 0 bases removed from V and 11 bases from J, the gap between germline ends came to 18 bases. The CDR3 sequence is 15 residues long. Germline assignment: CDR1 LNHNV and CDR2 YYDKDF (reference sequence). CDR3: CATSRDRQRVGRQYF. The CDR3 bases are TGTGCCACCAGCAGAGACCGTCAAAGGGTAGGGAGGCAGTATTTT.

This clonotype has just one count. The chain carries TRBV12-3 or TRBV12-4 and TRBJ1-2; D is undetermined. The V end lost 5 bases, the J end lost 10 bases, and 11 bases lay between the germline ends. CDR3 length: 11 residues. CDR3 sequence: CASSTHLDYTF. In DNA, the CDR3 is TGTGCCAGCAGTACCCACCTGGACTACACCTTC.

The chain links TRBV7-2 to TRBJ2-1; 7 bases are a match to TRBD2. The CDR3 loop spans 14 amino acids. Looked up from germline, CDR1 is SGHTA and CDR2 is FQGNSA. The trim removed 5 bases at V and 3 bases at J, leaving 4 bases unmatched. The CDR3 protein is CASSETSNYNEQFF. The CDR3 region has the DNA TGTGCCAGCAGCGAGACTAGCAACTACAATGAGCAGTTCTTC.

The rearrangement joins TRBV28 to TRBJ1-5; 8 positions match TRBD1. This CDR3 spans 17 amino acids. Trimming cost V 6 bases and J 3 bases; bases outside gene matches: 13. Per germline, CDR1 MDHEN and CDR2 SYDVKM. CDR3 in DNA: TGTGCCAGCAGCCCGACCGCAGGGGGCCCCGCCAATCAGCCCCAGCATTTT. Its protein product is CASSPTAGGPANQPQHF.

This clonotype was counted only a few times. The rearrangement joins TRBV5-1 to TRBJ1-3, with 7 bases identical to TRBD1. The germline gives CDR1 SGHRS, CDR2 YFSETQ. This CDR3 comprises 17 residues. Germline trimming cut 4 bases from V and 0 bases from J; bases unmatched to any gene: 10. The CDR3 nucleotides are TGCGCCAGCAGCCCCTGGGACAGCGGCTTCTCTGGAAACACCATATATTTT. This sequence encodes CASSPWDSGFSGNTIYF.

The V gene is TRBV11-2, the J gene TRBJ2-3, with TRBD2 as a possible D gene (5 bases). This CDR3 has 14 amino acids. Germline V lookup: CDR1 SGHAT, CDR2 FQNNGV. With 3 bases removed from V and 8 bases from J, the gap between germline ends came to 15 bases. The CDR3 here is CASSFKRSLGTQYF. CDR3 DNA: TGTGCCAGCAGCTTCAAGCGGTCGTTGGGTACGCAGTATTTT.

CDR3 nucleotides: TGCAGTGCTAGAGCGCGGACAGGCAATCAGCCCCAGCATTTT. This encodes CSARARTGNQPQHF. V is TRBV20-1 and J is TRBJ1-5; D is possibly TRBD1 (6 bases). The germline V gene has CDR1 DFQATT and CDR2 SNEGSKA (reference sequence). Trimming took 1 base from V and 2 from J, leaving 9 bases between them. The CDR3 consists of 14 residues.